The 3 T cell receptor beta chains below were found in one sample sequenced in a study of blood T cell repertoires in COVID-19. The data were produced by immunoSEQ multiplex PCR, yet TCRdb's version contains in-frame clones alone and is incomplete. In the table there are 210,000 or so clones, 88% of which are singletons. Sequencing was carried out using peripheral blood. The receptors shown here come from a woman aged 55-70 years with acute or convalescent COVID-19.

The chain is built from TRBV5-6 and TRBJ1-2, with a tentative D call TRBD1 (6 bases). CDR3 length: 13 residues. V shed 3 bases and J shed 2 bases, with 8 bases lying between them. CDR1 is SGHDT, CDR2 YYEEEE, per germline. CDR3 residues: CASSSGQNYGYTF. CDR3 in DNA: TGTGCCAGCAGCTCAGGACAGAACTATGGCTACACCTTC.

The chain joins TRBV3-1 (or the pseudogene TRBV3-2) to TRBJ2-1, with a tentative D call TRBD2 (6 bases). Germline CDR1 reads LGHDT; CDR2 reads YNNKEL (reference sequence). This CDR3 is built from 14 residues. V lost 5 bases, J lost 9 bases, and 17 bases lay in between. The CDR3 DNA sequence: TGTGCCAGCAGCGTTCACAATCGGGGAGGTGAGCAGTTCTTC. Its protein product is CASSVHNRGGEQFF.

This clone was detected a few times. The chain employs TRBV18 and TRBJ2-1, with 8 bases matching TRBD1. This CDR3 is 15 amino acids long. The V segment lost 1 base and the J segment 6 bases; nucleotides outside the gene matches: 5. Germline V gene lookup returns CDR1 KGHSH and CDR2 LQKENI. CDR3 amino acids: CASSPQGQGGNEQFF. CDR3 DNA: TGTGCCAGCTCACCACAAGGACAGGGCGGCAATGAGCAGTTCTTC.